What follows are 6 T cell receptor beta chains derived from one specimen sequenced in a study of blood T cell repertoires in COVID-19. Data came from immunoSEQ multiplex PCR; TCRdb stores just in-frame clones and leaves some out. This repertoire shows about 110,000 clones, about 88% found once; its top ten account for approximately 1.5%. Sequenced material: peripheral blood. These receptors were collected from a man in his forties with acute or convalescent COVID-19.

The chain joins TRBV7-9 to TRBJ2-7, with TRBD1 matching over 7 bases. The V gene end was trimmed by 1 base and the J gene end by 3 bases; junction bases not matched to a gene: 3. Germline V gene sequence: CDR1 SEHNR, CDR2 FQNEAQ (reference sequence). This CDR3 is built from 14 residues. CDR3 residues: CASSLEPGGYEQYF. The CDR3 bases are TGTGCCAGCAGCTTAGAGCCAGGGGGCTACGAGCAGTACTTC.

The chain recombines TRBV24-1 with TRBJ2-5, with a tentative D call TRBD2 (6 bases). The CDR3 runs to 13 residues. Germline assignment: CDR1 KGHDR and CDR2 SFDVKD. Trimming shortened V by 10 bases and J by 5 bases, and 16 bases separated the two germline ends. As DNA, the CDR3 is TGTGCCACACGGGGGAGTGTGAGGGAGACCCAGTACTTC. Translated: CATRGSVRETQYF.

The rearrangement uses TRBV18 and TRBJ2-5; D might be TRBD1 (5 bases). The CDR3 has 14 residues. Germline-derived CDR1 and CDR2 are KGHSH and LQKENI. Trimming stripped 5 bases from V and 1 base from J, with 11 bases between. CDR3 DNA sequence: TGTGCCAGCTCATCAGGGTCTCCCCAAGAGACCCAGTACTTC. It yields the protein CASSSGSPQETQYF.

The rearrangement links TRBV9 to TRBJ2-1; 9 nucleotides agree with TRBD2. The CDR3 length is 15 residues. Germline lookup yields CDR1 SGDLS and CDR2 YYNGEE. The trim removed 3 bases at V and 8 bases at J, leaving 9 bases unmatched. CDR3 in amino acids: CASSDHWTSAYEQFF. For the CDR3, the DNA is TGTGCCAGCAGCGACCATTGGACTAGCGCCTATGAGCAGTTCTTC.

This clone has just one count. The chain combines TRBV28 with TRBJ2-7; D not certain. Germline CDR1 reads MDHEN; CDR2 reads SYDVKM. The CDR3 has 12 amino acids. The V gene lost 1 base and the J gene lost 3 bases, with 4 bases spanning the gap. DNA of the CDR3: TGTGCCAGCAGTTTATCCAGCTACGAGCAGTACTTC. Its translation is CASSLSSYEQYF.

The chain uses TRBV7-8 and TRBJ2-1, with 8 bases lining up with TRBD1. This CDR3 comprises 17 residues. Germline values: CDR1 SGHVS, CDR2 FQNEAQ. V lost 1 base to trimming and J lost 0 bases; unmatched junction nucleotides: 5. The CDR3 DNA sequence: TGTGCCAGCAGCTTAGGCCGGACAGGGTCCTCCTACAATGAGCAGTTCTTC. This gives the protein CASSLGRTGSSYNEQFF.